This T cell receptor (beta chain) was found in a study of identical twins. Points from the study as a whole: For out-of-frame alpha sequences shared by twins, low generation probability was in excess. Clonotypes of the beta chain that were abundant in cord blood carried fewer insertions (memory repertoires showed none). Sequences that were beta out-of-frame showed weaker excess twin sharing.

Healthy Caucasians alone served as donors. The CDR3 consists of 16 residues. The ends lost 1 base at V and 1 base at J; junction bases unmatched: 5. CDR1 is MGHRA, CDR2 YSYEKL, per germline. TCRdb reprocessed the 5' RACE reads via MiXCR and lists one record per CDR3 protein. The repertoire has about 890,000 distinct CDR3 sequences, roughly 12% of them found once; the top ten carry about 1.5%. This clonotype was seen at least ten times. Its matching antigen is unknown. The sample was also reused in another study, on yellow fever vaccine responses in identical twins.

The sample consisted of PBMCs. The gene calls are TRBV4-1 and TRBJ2-5; 8 nucleotides agree with TRBD2. This clonotype originated in a woman in her late teens or twenties in good health. The CDR3 sequence is CASSQVPLAAQETQYF. The CDR3 DNA sequence: TGCGCCAGCAGCCAAGTCCCACTAGCGGCCCAAGAGACCCAGTACTTC.